The 25 T cell receptor beta chains below were found in one sample sequenced in a study of molecular identifiers for immune sequencing clone quantification. TCRdb reanalysed the PCR reads using MiXCR and keeps one entry per CDR3 protein. The sample contains around 300,000 distinct CDR3 sequences, 24% of which appear only once. The sequenced sample was naive CD8+ T cells from blood, with Jurkat cell RNA spiked in. Subset specified: FACS-sorted CD8+CD4-CCR7+CD45RA+ naive T cells. These TCRs come from a human donor in good health. Some libraries in this study had Jurkat cell RNA spiked in.

V gene TRBV30 combines with J gene TRBJ2-1; TRBD2 aligns across 11 bases. The ends lost 2 bases at V and 9 bases at J; junction bases unmatched: 12. The CDR3 contains 16 residues. Per germline, CDR1 GTSNPN and CDR2 SVGIG (reference sequence). The CDR3 loop is CAWSYRSGRAVAEQFF. The CDR3 bases are TGTGCCTGGAGTTACCGTAGCGGGAGGGCCGTGGCTGAGCAGTTCTTC. Drawing the rest from reference TRBV30 and TRBJ2-1, the complete variable domain is SQTIHQWPATLVQPVGSPLSLECTVEGTSNPNLYWYRQAAGRGLQLLFYSVGIGQISSEVPQNLSASRPQDRQFILSSKKLLLSDSGFYLCAWSYRSGRAVAEQFFGPGTRLTVL.

The V and J genes are TRBV20-1 and TRBJ2-1; unclear D gene. Trimming shortened V by 0 bases and J by 0 bases, and 9 bases separated the two germline ends. CDR1 is DFQATT, CDR2 SNEGSKA, per germline (reference sequence). The CDR3 runs 15 residues. The CDR3 here is CSARDLTASYNEQFF. The CDR3 region has the DNA TGCAGTGCTAGAGATTTGACGGCCTCCTACAATGAGCAGTTCTTC.

The DNA for the CDR3 is TGCGCCAGCAGCCAAGAGGGTCTAGGCTCCTACGAGCAGTACTTC. Amino acids: CASSQEGLGSYEQYF. The rearrangement links TRBV4-3 to TRBJ2-7; no clear D gene. Trimming shortened V by 0 bases and J by 0 bases, and 9 bases separated the two germline ends. This CDR3 region has 15 residues. Per the germline V gene, CDR1 is LGHNA and CDR2 is YSLEER.

CDR3 protein: CSARGLAGSRLGAQYF. CDR3 nucleotide sequence: TGCAGTGCTAGGGGACTAGCGGGAAGTAGGCTAGGCGCGCAGTACTTC. V gene TRBV20-1 combines with J gene TRBJ2-7; TRBD2 matches 13 bases. The CDR3 loop spans 16 amino acids. V lost 3 bases to trimming and J lost 9 bases; unmatched junction nucleotides: 14. CDR1 is DFQATT and CDR2 is SNEGSKA in the germline V gene (reference sequence).

Details on this clonotype: One junction end does not reproduce the germline sequence, and a read error may be involved. This chain uses TRBV7-3 with TRBJ2-7; D is ambiguous. The CDR3 spans 16 residues. Germline values: CDR1 SGHTA, CDR2 FQGTGA. The CDR3 DNA sequence: TGTGCCAGCAGCTCGGAGCCCGGCCTGGGAATCTGCGAGCAGTGCTTC. As protein: CASSSEPGLGICEQCF.

V and J are TRBV11-1 and TRBJ1-4, with D hard to call. This CDR3 region has 14 residues. Germline V lookup: CDR1 SGHAT, CDR2 FQDESV (reference sequence). The V end was cut by 5 bases, the J end by 0 bases, with 7 bases between. CDR3 protein: CASSPGATNEKLFF. Written as DNA, the CDR3 is TGTGCCAGCAGCCCGGGTGCAACTAATGAAAAACTGTTTTTT.

This clonotype was seen ten or more times. The chain recombines TRBV28 with TRBJ2-3; 10 positions agree with TRBD1. The CDR3 spans 17 residues. Germline V gene lookup returns CDR1 MDHEN and CDR2 SYDVKM. The J segment lost 6 bases and the V segment lost 1 base, leaving 10 bases of the junction unmatched. The CDR3 loop reads CASSLSETGGWFDTQYF. CDR3 sequence (DNA): TGTGCCAGCAGTTTATCTGAGACAGGGGGCTGGTTTGATACGCAGTATTTT. Based on the CDR3 plus reference TRBV28 and TRBJ2-3, the full variable domain is DVKVTQSSRYLVKRTGEKVFLECVQDMDHENMFWYRQDPGLGLRLIYFSYDVKMKEKGDIPEGYSVSREKKERFSLILESASTNQTSMYLCASSLSETGGWFDTQYFGPGTRLTVL.

This clonotype has at least ten counts. The chain employs TRBV5-6 and TRBJ2-7, with D possibly called TRBD1 or TRBD2 (6 bases each). V lost 4 bases, J lost 4 bases, and 15 bases lay in between. The CDR3 consists of 14 residues. Germline assignment: CDR1 SGHDT and CDR2 YYEEEE. The CDR3 nucleotides read TGTGCCAGCAGCCTAGGAGGGGGGCAGTACGAGCAGTACTTC. Translation: CASSLGGGQYEQYF.

This clonotype came up a few times. The chain recombines TRBV6-2 or TRBV6-3 with TRBJ2-3; a weak D match, TRBD2 (5 bases). The V end lost 8 bases, the J end lost 2 bases, and 11 bases lay between the germline ends. The CDR3 loop spans 13 amino acids. Looked up from germline, CDR1 is MNHEY and CDR2 is SVGEGT. CDR3 in amino acids: CASERAHTDTQYF. The CDR3 nucleotides read TGTGCCAGCGAGAGGGCCCACACAGATACGCAGTATTTT.

The J gene is TRBJ2-1, the V gene TRBV5-1; D ambiguous. This CDR3 has 15 residues. Germline V lookup: CDR1 SGHRS, CDR2 YFSETQ. Trimming shortened V by 6 bases and J by 0 bases, and 13 bases separated the two germline ends. The CDR3 bases are TGCGCCAGCACCAGAGCCCCGAGCTCCTACAATGAGCAGTTCTTC. Translating it yields CASTRAPSSYNEQFF.

CDR3 sequence: CASSQTPTGMNTEAFF. CDR3 nucleotides: TGCGCCAGCAGCCAAACCCCAACAGGGATGAACACTGAAGCTTTCTTT. The chain has TRBV4-3 and TRBJ1-1, with D possibly TRBD1 on 6 matching bases. The CDR3 is 16 amino acids. V was clipped by 2 bases and J by 0 bases, with 13 bases between them. Germline V gene lookup returns CDR1 LGHNA and CDR2 YSLEER.

About this clonotype itself: It is likely a read error, because the conserved phenylalanine at the end of the CDR3 is missing. This chain uses TRBV19 with TRBJ2-4; 9 bases are shared with TRBD1. The V segment lost 7 bases and the J segment 8 bases; nucleotides outside the gene matches: 3. In germline, CDR1 is LNHDA, CDR2 SQIVND (reference sequence). This CDR3 region has 12 residues. CDR3 amino acids: CASNDRGYIQYL. The CDR3 bases are TGTGCCAGTAACGACAGGGGGTACATTCAGTACCTC.

This clonotype was detected only a few times. The V gene is TRBV30, the J gene TRBJ1-4; TRBD1 aligns across 9 bases. Germline CDR1 GTSNPN, CDR2 SVGIG (reference sequence). Trimming took 1 base from V and 3 from J; bases not matched to a gene: 6. The CDR3 consists of 16 residues. The chain's CDR3 is CAWSAGQGFPNEKLFF. CDR3 sequence (DNA): TGTGCCTGGAGTGCAGGACAGGGGTTCCCTAATGAAAAACTGTTTTTT.

This clonotype has ten or more counts. The chain employs TRBV7-6 and TRBJ2-5, with 14 bases lining up with TRBD2. The CDR3 has 15 amino acids. V shed 3 bases, J shed 5 bases, and the junction held 2 bases outside the gene matches. CDR1 and CDR2 from the germline V gene are SGHVS and FNYEAQ. The CDR3: CASSLGLAGVETQYF. CDR3 nucleotide sequence: TGTGCCAGCAGCTTGGGACTAGCGGGAGTCGAGACCCAGTACTTC.

This clonotype was picked up many times. The chain couples TRBV7-9 to TRBJ1-1; D remains unclear. V was trimmed by 1 base and J by 0 bases, leaving 9 bases between them. Germline loops: CDR1 SEHNR, CDR2 FQNEAQ (reference sequence). CDR3 length equals 15 residues. The CDR3 here is CASSLVGAVNTEAFF. The DNA for the CDR3 is TGTGCCAGCAGCTTAGTAGGAGCGGTGAACACTGAAGCTTTCTTT.

The chain carries TRBV7-9 and TRBJ2-2; TRBD1 or TRBD2 may be the D gene (6 bases each). Germline CDR1 is SEHNR and CDR2 is FQNEAQ (reference sequence). The CDR3 contains 16 residues. Trimming pared 6 bases from V and 4 bases from J, leaving 18 bases between. The DNA for the CDR3 is TGTGCCAGCAGTTCAAGGGGGGAGCGTGCCACCGGGGAGCTGTTTTTT. Protein: CASSSRGERATGELFF.

This clonotype was seen just once. This rearrangement joins TRBV27 to TRBJ2-7, with TRBD1 matching over 7 bases. Trimming removed 5 bases from V and 3 bases from J; junction bases left unmatched: 4. The CDR3 is 13 amino acids. The V gene's germline CDR1 is MNHEY and CDR2 SMNVEV (reference sequence). CDR3: CASSRTGNYEQYF. The CDR3 nucleotides read TGTGCCAGCAGTCGGACAGGAAACTACGAGCAGTACTTC.

This chain uses TRBV20-1 with TRBJ2-7; 8 positions match TRBD1. The V segment lost 0 bases and the J segment 0 bases; nucleotides outside the gene matches: 4. The CDR3 is made up of 15 amino acids. Germline CDR1 is DFQATT and CDR2 is SNEGSKA (reference sequence). The CDR3 DNA sequence: TGCAGTGCTAGAGAGTGGGACAGGAGCTCCTACGAGCAGTACTTC. Protein product: CSAREWDRSSYEQYF.

The chain links TRBV4-3 to TRBJ2-3; 7 bases fit TRBD2. V shed 3 bases and J 0 bases; nucleotides not matched to a gene: 3. The germline V gene encodes CDR1 LGHNA and CDR2 YSLEER. This CDR3 contains 15 residues. CDR3 region: CASSHWEGSTDTQYF. CDR3 nucleotide sequence: TGCGCCAGCAGCCATTGGGAGGGCAGCACAGATACGCAGTATTTT.

CDR3 in amino acids: CSARGLAGGIEQYF. The CDR3 nucleotides read TGCAGTGCTAGAGGACTAGCGGGAGGAATCGAGCAGTACTTC. The gene calls are TRBV20-1 and TRBJ2-7; 13 nucleotides agree with TRBD2. The CDR3 totals 14 residues. Germline lookup yields CDR1 DFQATT and CDR2 SNEGSKA (reference sequence). The ends lost 1 base at V and 6 bases at J; junction bases unmatched: 3.

CDR3 loop: CASSQDWASEAFF. CDR3 in DNA: TGCGCCAGCAGCCAAGATTGGGCTTCGGAGGCTTTCTTT. The V and J genes are TRBV4-1 and TRBJ1-1; no firm D call. Trimming stripped 0 bases from V and 11 bases from J, with 13 bases between. The germline V gene encodes CDR1 MGHRA and CDR2 YSYEKL. This CDR3 spans 13 amino acids.

The chain couples TRBV27 to TRBJ2-7; D is possibly TRBD2 (5 bases). V was cut by 6 bases and J by 0 bases, with 12 bases left in between. The germline V gene encodes CDR1 MNHEY and CDR2 SMNVEV (reference sequence). CDR3 length: 14 residues. CDR3 bases: TGTGCCAGCAGCATCTTAGGGAGCTCCTACGAGCAGTACTTC. Protein: CASSILGSSYEQYF.

This clonotype was detected a few times. The chain joins TRBV5-6 to TRBJ2-7; possibly TRBD2 for D (5 bases). Germline V CDR1 and CDR2: SGHDT, YYEEEE. The CDR3 has 13 amino acids. Trimming took off 1 base at V and 3 bases at J, with 8 bases between the two ends. The CDR3 bases are TGTGCCAGCAGCTTGATGGAGGTCTACGAGCAGTACTTC. Encoded protein: CASSLMEVYEQYF.

As to this clonotype: A read error may be the cause here, since a much bigger clone is one base away. The chain's CDR3 is CASSGTSGYRTYEQYF. The CDR3 nucleotides are TGTGCCAGCAGCGGGACTAGCGGGTACCGGACCTACGAGCAGTACTTC. The V and J genes are TRBV7-9 and TRBJ2-7; 12 bases map to TRBD2. Germline CDR1 and CDR2: SEHNR and FQNEAQ (reference sequence). The CDR3 length is 16 residues. The trim removed 5 bases at V and 2 bases at J, leaving 7 bases unmatched.

Worth noting for this clonotype: A much larger clone lies one base from this, so it may be a read error. This chain links TRBV5-1 with TRBJ2-5; perhaps TRBD2 as D (6 bases). Germline CDR1 and CDR2: SGHRS and YFSETQ. This CDR3 is built from 14 residues. The DNA of the CDR3 is TGCGCCAGCAGCTCAATAGGGACTCAAGAGGCCCAGTACTTC. Protein sequence: CASSSIGTQEAQYF.